This T cell receptor (beta chain) is from a study of PD-1 blockade in classical Hodgkin lymphoma. On the study more broadly: Nivolumab was given intravenously to patients at 3 mg/kg every 2 weeks.

All trial patients relapsed after autologous stem cell transplantation. The CDR3 is 14 residues long. The V and J ends lost 7 bases and 4 bases, in that order; junction bases with no gene match: 7. The germline gives CDR1 SQVTM, CDR2 ANQGSEA. Study-wide findings and caveats: Only CD4+ TCR diversity, not CD8+, had risen significantly by C4D1. Nivolumab initiation under 1 year post-ASCT meant exclusion.

The method was immunoSEQ multiplex PCR; TCRdb's version includes in-frame clones alone and lacks a portion of them. Here the sample spans tens of thousands of clones, over 70% being singletons. In regard to this clone: Its antigen is unidentified.

This sequence joins TRBV29-1 and TRBJ2-1; TRBD1 aligns across 10 bases. The sequencing used peripheral blood mononuclear cells (PBMCs), collected at baseline. This receptor was identified in a human donor with classical Hodgkin lymphoma. The CDR3 DNA reads as TGCAGCGGGGTAGGGACAGGGGATTACAATGAGCAGTTCTTC. Its translation is CSGVGTGDYNEQFF.